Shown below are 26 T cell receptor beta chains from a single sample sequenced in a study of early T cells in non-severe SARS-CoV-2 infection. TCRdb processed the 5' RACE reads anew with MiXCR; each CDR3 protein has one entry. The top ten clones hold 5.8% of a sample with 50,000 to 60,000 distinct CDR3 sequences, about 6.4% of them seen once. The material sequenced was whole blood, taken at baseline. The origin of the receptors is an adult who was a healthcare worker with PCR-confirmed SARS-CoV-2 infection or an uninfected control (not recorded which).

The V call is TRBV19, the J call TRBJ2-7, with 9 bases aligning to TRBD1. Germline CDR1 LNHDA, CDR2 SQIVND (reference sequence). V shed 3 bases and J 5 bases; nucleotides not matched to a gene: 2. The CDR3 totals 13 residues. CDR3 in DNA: TGTGCCAGTAGTATGTGGGACAGGGACGAGCAGTACTTC. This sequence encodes CASSMWDRDEQYF.

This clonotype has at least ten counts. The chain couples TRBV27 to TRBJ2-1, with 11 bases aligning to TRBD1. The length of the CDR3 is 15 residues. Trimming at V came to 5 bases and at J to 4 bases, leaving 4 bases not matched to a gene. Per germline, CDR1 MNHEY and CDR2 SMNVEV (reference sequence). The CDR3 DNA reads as TGTGCCAGCAGTCCCGGACAGGGGGCTTACAATGAGCAGTTCTTC. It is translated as CASSPGQGAYNEQFF.

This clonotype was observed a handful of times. This chain's CDR3 is CASRGRSSRNTEAFF. DNA of the CDR3: TGTGCCAGCAGGGGACGGTCGAGCCGGAACACTGAAGCTTTCTTT. The V and J genes are TRBV12-3 or TRBV12-4 and TRBJ1-1, with D perhaps matching TRBD1 (5 bases). This CDR3 is built from 15 residues. V shed 6 bases and J shed 1 base, with 15 bases lying between them.

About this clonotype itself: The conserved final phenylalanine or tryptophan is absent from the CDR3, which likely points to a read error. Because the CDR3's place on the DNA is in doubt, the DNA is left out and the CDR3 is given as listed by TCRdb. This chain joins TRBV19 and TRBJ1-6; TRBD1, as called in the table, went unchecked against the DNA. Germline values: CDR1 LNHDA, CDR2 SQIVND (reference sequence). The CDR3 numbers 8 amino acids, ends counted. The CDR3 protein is CASGDRNL.

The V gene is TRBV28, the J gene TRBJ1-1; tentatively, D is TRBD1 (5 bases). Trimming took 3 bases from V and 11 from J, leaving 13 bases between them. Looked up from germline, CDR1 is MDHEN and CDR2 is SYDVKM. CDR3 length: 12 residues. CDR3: CASSLGERQAFF. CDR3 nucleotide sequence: TGTGCCAGCAGTTTGGGGGAGCGGCAGGCTTTCTTT.

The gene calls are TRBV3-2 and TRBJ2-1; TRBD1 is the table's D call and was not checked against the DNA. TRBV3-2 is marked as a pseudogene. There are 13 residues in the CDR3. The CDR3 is CAGRQGSFNEQFF. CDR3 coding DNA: TGTGCCGGTCGACAGGGAAGTTTCAATGAGCAGTTCTTC.

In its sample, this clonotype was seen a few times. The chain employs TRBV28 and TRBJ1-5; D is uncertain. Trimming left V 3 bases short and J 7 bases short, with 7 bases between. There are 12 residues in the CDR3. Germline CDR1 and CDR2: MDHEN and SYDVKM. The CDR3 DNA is TGTGCCAGCAGTTTGCGGGAACAGCCCCAGCATTTT. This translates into CASSLREQPQHF.

The CDR3 bases are TGTGCCAGCAGTTACGAGGTCGGATACGAGCAGTACTTC. As protein: CASSYEVGYEQYF. The V call is TRBV27, the J call TRBJ2-7; unclear D gene. Germline CDR1 reads MNHEY; CDR2 reads SMNVEV (reference sequence). The CDR3 has 13 amino acids. The germline V and J ends were trimmed by 4 bases and 4 bases, with 11 bases remaining between them.

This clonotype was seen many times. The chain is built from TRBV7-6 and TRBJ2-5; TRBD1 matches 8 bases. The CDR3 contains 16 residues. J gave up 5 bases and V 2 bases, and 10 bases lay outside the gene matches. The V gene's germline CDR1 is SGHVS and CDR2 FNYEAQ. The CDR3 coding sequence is TGTGCCAGCAGCTTACCTGGTCAGGGGGCAGGGGAGACCCAGTACTTC. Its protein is CASSLPGQGAGETQYF.

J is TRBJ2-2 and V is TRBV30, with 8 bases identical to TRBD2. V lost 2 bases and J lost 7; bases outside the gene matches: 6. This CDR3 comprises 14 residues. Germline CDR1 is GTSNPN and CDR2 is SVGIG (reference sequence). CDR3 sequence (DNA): TGTGCCTGGAGTCTCTCTAGCGGGTTCGGGGAGCTGTTTTTT. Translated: CAWSLSSGFGELFF.

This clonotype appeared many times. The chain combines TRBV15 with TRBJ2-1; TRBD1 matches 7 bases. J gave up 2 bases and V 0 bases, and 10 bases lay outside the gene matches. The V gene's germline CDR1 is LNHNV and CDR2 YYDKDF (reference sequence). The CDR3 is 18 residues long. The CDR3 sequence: CATSREREGAAPYNEQFF. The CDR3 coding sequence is TGTGCCACCAGCAGAGAGCGTGAGGGGGCGGCCCCCTACAATGAGCAGTTCTTC. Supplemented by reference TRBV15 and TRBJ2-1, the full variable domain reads DAMVIQNPRYQVTQFGKPVTLSCSQTLNHNVMYWYQQKSSQAPKLLFHYYDKDFNNEADTPDNFQSRRPNTSFCFLDIRSPGLGDTAMYLCATSREREGAAPYNEQFFGPGTRLTVL.

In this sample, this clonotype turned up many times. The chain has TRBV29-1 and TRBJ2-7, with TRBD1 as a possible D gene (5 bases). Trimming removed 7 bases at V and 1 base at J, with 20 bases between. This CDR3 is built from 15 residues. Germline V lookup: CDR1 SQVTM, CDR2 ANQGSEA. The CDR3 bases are TGCAGCGCTCCCTCTGTCAGGGTACGTTCCTACGAGCAGTACTTC. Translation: CSAPSVRVRSYEQYF.

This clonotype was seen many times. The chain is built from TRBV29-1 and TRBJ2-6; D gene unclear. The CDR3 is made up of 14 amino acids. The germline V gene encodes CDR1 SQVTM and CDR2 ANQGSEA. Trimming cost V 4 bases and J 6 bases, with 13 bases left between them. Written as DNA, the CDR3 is TGCAGCGTTGTCGGTGGAGACAAGGCCAACGTCCTGACTTTC. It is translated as CSVVGGDKANVLTF. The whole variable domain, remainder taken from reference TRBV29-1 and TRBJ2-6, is SAVISQKPSRDICQRGTSLTIQCQVDSQVTMMFWYRQQPGQSLTLIATANQGSEATYESGFVIDKFPISRPNLTFSTLTVSNMSPEDSSIYLCSVVGGDKANVLTFGAGSRLTVL.

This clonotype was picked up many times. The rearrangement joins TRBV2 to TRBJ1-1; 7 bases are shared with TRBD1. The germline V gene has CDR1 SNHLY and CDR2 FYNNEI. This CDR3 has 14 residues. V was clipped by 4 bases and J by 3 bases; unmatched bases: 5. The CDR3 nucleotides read TGTGCCAGCAGTGTTTTAGGACAGGACACTGAAGCTTTCTTT. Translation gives CASSVLGQDTEAFF.

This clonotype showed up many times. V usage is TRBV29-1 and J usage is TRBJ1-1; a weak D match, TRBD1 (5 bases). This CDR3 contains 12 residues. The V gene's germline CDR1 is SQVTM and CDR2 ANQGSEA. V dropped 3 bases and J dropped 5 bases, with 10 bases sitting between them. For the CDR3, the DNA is TGCAGCGTTGATTTGGGGGGTACTGAAGCTTTCTTT. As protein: CSVDLGGTEAFF.

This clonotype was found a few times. The CDR3 DNA reads as TGTGCCAGCAGTGAACAGGGCCCAGAGACCCAGTACTTC. Encoded protein: CASSEQGPETQYF. This rearrangement joins TRBV2 to TRBJ2-5; possible D gene TRBD1, 5 bases. V dropped 2 bases and J dropped 4 bases, with 8 bases sitting between them. In germline, CDR1 is SNHLY, CDR2 FYNNEI. The CDR3 has 13 residues.

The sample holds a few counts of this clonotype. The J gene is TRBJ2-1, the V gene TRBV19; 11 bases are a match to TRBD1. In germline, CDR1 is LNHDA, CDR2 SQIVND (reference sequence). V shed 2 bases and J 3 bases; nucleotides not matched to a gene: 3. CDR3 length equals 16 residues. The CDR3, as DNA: TGTGCCAGTAGTATATCCGGGACAGGGGGCTACAATGAGCAGTTCTTC. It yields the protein CASSISGTGGYNEQFF. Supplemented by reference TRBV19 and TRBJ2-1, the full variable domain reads DGGITQSPKYLFRKEGQNVTLSCEQNLNHDAMYWYRQDPGQGLRLIYYSQIVNDFQKGDIAEGYSVSREKKESFPLTVTSAQKNPTAFYLCASSISGTGGYNEQFFGPGTRLTVL.

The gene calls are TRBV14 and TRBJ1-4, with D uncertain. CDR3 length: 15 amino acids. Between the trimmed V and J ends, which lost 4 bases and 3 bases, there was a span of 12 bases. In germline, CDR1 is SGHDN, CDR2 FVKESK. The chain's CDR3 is CASSPRTGANEKLFF. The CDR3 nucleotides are TGTGCCAGCAGCCCCCGGACGGGTGCTAATGAAAAACTGTTTTTT.

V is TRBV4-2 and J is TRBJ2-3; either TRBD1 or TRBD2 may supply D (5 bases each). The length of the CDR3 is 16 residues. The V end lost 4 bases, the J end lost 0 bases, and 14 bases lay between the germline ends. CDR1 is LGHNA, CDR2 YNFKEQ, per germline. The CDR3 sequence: CASSPYLRGSTDTQYF. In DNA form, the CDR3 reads TGTGCCAGCAGCCCATACCTGAGGGGTAGCACAGATACGCAGTATTTT.

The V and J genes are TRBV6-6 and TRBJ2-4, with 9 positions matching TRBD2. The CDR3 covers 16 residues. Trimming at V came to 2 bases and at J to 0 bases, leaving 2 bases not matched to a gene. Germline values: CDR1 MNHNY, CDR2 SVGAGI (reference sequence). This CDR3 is CASSYGGGVAKNIQYF. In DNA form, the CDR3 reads TGTGCCAGCAGTTACGGCGGGGGGGTAGCCAAAAACATTCAGTACTTC.

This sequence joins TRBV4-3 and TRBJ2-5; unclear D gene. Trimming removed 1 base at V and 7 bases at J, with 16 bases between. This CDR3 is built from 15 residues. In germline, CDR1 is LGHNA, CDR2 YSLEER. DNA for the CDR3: TGCGCCAGCAGCCAAGTCCTCAGGCCTCCCGCGACCCAGTACTTC. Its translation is CASSQVLRPPATQYF.

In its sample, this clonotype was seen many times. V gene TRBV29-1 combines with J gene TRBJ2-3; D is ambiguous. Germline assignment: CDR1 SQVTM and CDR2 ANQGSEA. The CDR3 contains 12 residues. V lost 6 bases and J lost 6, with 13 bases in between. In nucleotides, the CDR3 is TGCAGCGTAAGGAGCAGTAGGGATACGCAGTATTTT. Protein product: CSVRSSRDTQYF.

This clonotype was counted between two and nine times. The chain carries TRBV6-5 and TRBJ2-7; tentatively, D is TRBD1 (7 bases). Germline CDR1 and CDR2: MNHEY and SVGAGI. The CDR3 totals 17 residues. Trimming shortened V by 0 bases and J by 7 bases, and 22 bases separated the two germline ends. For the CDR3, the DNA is TGTGCCAGCAGTTACTCGGAGGGGGCGCCGTCTTTTGGGGAGCAGTACTTC. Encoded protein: CASSYSEGAPSFGEQYF.

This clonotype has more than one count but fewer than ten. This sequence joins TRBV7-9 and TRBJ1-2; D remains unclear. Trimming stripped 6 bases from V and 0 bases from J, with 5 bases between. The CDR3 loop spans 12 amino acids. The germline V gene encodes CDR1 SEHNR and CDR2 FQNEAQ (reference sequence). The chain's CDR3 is CASSVTNYGYTF. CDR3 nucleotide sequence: TGTGCCAGCAGTGTCACTAACTATGGCTACACCTTC.

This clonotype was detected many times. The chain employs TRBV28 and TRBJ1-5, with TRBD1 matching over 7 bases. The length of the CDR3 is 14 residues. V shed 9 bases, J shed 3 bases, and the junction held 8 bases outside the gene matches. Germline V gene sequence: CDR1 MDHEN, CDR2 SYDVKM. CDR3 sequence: CASFPGQDNQPQHF. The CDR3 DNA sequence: TGTGCCAGTTTTCCTGGACAGGACAATCAGCCCCAGCATTTT.

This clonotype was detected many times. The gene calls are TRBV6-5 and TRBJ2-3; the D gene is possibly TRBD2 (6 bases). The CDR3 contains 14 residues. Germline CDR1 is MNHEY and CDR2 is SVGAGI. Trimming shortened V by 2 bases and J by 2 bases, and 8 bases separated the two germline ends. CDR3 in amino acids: CASSYRGITDTQYF. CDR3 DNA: TGTGCCAGCAGTTACCGGGGGATCACAGATACGCAGTATTTT.